The 14 T cell receptor beta chains presented below share a single source sample, sequenced in a study of blood T cells in healthy people across ages. A second PCR, run for about 7 to 12 cycles, used a sample-barcoded 5' primer plus a J-beta primer mix. TCRdb recomputed calls from the 5' RACE reads with MiXCR, one row per CDR3 protein. The data hold 1,800,000 or so distinct CDR3 sequences, with about 39% observed a single time. Source material: blood. All receptors derive from a human donor in good health.

The chain is built from TRBV6-5 and TRBJ1-4; TRBD1 aligns across 7 bases. The CDR3 has 17 residues. Trimming took 4 bases from V and 4 from J; bases not matched to a gene: 12. Per germline, CDR1 MNHEY and CDR2 SVGAGI. The chain's CDR3 is CASSFTRQGQINEKLFF. The CDR3 bases are TGTGCCAGCAGTTTCACTAGACAGGGTCAGATTAATGAAAAACTGTTTTTT.

The chain couples TRBV29-1 to TRBJ2-3; D unresolved. V was pared by 7 bases and J by 2 bases, with 13 bases between. Germline lookup yields CDR1 SQVTM and CDR2 ANQGSEA. This CDR3 has 13 amino acids. CDR3 protein: CSGSEGYTDTQYF. The CDR3 nucleotides are TGCAGCGGAAGCGAAGGGTACACAGATACGCAGTATTTT.

This rearrangement joins TRBV20-1 to TRBJ2-3; D is unclear. The V and J ends lost 0 bases and 4 bases respectively, with 5 bases between them. The CDR3 consists of 12 residues. Germline V gene lookup returns CDR1 DFQATT and CDR2 SNEGSKA (reference sequence). CDR3 loop: CSAREGPDTQYF. The CDR3 nucleotides are TGCAGTGCTAGAGAGGGTCCAGATACGCAGTATTTT.

This clonotype was observed a few times. The rearrangement uses TRBV7-2 and TRBJ2-3; 7 bases are shared with TRBD1. With V trimmed by 5 bases and J by 4 bases, 9 bases remained unmatched. The CDR3 loop spans 15 amino acids. Germline lookup yields CDR1 SGHTA and CDR2 FQGNSA. CDR3 protein: CASSPTGEGADTQYF. Written as DNA, the CDR3 is TGTGCCAGCAGCCCCACAGGGGAAGGTGCAGATACGCAGTATTTT.

Many counts were recorded for this clonotype. The CDR3 here is CSAETGADYEQYF. CDR3 coding DNA: TGCAGCGCCGAAACAGGGGCAGATTACGAGCAGTACTTC. V and J are TRBV29-1 and TRBJ2-7, with 7 bases aligning to TRBD1. J gave up 4 bases and V 7 bases, and 10 bases lay outside the gene matches. Germline CDR1 reads SQVTM; CDR2 reads ANQGSEA. CDR3 length: 13 residues.

In its sample, this clonotype was seen a few times. The chain combines TRBV29-1 with TRBJ1-4; 7 bases are a match to TRBD1. This CDR3 is 13 amino acids long. Germline trimming cut 3 bases from V and 8 bases from J; bases unmatched to any gene: 6. Germline-derived CDR1 and CDR2 are SQVTM and ANQGSEA. The CDR3 spells CSVDSGGGEKLFF. As DNA, the CDR3 is TGCAGCGTTGATTCAGGGGGAGGAGAAAAACTGTTTTTT.

The V call is TRBV29-1, the J call TRBJ1-2; 7 bases fit TRBD1. The V gene end was trimmed by 7 bases and the J gene end by 7 bases; junction bases not matched to a gene: 9. The CDR3 totals 12 residues. Germline assignment: CDR1 SQVTM and CDR2 ANQGSEA. The DNA for the CDR3 is TGCAGCGCCCGGGACAGTGACTGTGGCTACACCTTC. This translates into CSARDSDCGYTF.

As concerns this clonotype: Just one base apart from a much larger clone, this may be a read error. The chain couples TRBV10-3 to TRBJ2-7, with D perhaps TRBD2 (7 bases). The germline V gene encodes CDR1 ENHRY and CDR2 SYGVKD. The CDR3 is 14 residues long. Deletions cut 10 bases from V and 0 bases from J, with 16 bases between. The CDR3 loop reads CATNREGHSYEQYF. The CDR3 region has the DNA TGTGCCACCAATAGGGAGGGACACTCCTACGAGCAGTACTTC.

The chain uses TRBV12-3 or TRBV12-4 and TRBJ2-3, with a possible D match to TRBD1 (6 bases). The CDR3 length is 16 residues. Trimming stripped 1 base from V and 5 bases from J, with 16 bases between. The CDR3 here is CASSLGGHPSVDTQYF. As DNA, the CDR3 is TGTGCCAGCAGTTTAGGGGGACACCCGTCGGTAGATACGCAGTATTTT.

This clonotype was detected only a few times. V usage is TRBV6-2 or TRBV6-3 and J usage is TRBJ2-7, with TRBD1 matching 9 bases. V gave up 4 bases and J gave up 3 bases; unmatched junction bases: 7. The germline V gene has CDR1 MNHEY and CDR2 SVGEGT. The CDR3 length is 15 residues. CDR3 loop: CASSSLGTGIYEQYF. CDR3 coding DNA: TGTGCCAGCAGTTCGTTAGGGACAGGGATCTACGAGCAGTACTTC.

This clonotype came up a few times. The CDR3 here is CASRRLSGANVLTF. The CDR3 DNA reads TGTGCCAGCCGTAGGTTGTCCGGGGCCAACGTCCTGACTTTC. The gene calls are TRBV11-2 and TRBJ2-6; D uncertain. Germline loops: CDR1 SGHAT, CDR2 FQNNGV. This CDR3 has 14 residues. The V end was cut by 8 bases, the J end by 4 bases, with 12 bases between.

The chain joins TRBV7-3 to TRBJ1-2; tentatively, D is TRBD1 (6 bases). CDR1 is SGHTA, CDR2 FQGTGA, per germline. V dropped 0 bases and J dropped 2 bases, with 13 bases sitting between them. CDR3 length: 16 amino acids. Written as DNA, the CDR3 is TGTGCCAGCAGCTTAACCCCTTCGACAGGAAACTATGGCTACACCTTC. It encodes CASSLTPSTGNYGYTF.

In this sample, this clonotype turned up a few times. The J gene is TRBJ1-5, the V gene TRBV6-5; D is possibly TRBD1 (6 bases). Germline loops: CDR1 MNHEY, CDR2 SVGAGI. With 7 bases removed from V and 4 bases from J, the gap between germline ends came to 17 bases. CDR3 length: 15 residues. CDR3 nucleotides: TGTGCCAGCAAGACCGGACAGCTCCCAAATCAGCCCCAGCATTTT. Its protein product is CASKTGQLPNQPQHF.

This clonotype has only a few counts. V usage is TRBV12-3 or TRBV12-4 and J usage is TRBJ2-7, with TRBD1 identical over 7 bases. V trimming: 6 bases; J trimming: 5 bases; junction bases outside the gene matches: 4. The CDR3 totals 12 residues. CDR3 in amino acids: CASRRTGNEQYF. The CDR3 DNA sequence: TGTGCCAGCAGGAGGACAGGAAACGAGCAGTACTTC.